This TCR beta chain was identified during a study of T cell responses to AZD1222 COVID-19 vaccine. The CDR3 loop spans 15 amino acids. Per germline, CDR1 MRHNA and CDR2 SNTAGT. V lost 7 bases and J 1 base, leaving 16 bases between the germline ends. Study results and caveats: Rises in breadth and depth of Spike-specific TCRs came after two AZD1222 doses. None of the repertoires were sampled until the peak T cell response had passed.

A note on this clone: Its cognate antigen is unknown.

TCRdb's table, derived via immunoSEQ multiplex PCR, lists solely in-frame clones and lacks some. The sample includes about 83,000 clones, more than 75% of them seen just once. The chain employs TRBV6-4 and TRBJ1-1, with a weak D call TRBD1 (6 bases). The receptor was isolated from an adult in good health. The material sequenced was peripheral blood, taken on day 0 of MenACWY control vaccination. The CDR3 spells CASKDRDTKNTEAFF. As DNA, the CDR3 is TGTGCCAGCAAAGACCGGGACACTAAGAACACTGAAGCTTTCTTT.